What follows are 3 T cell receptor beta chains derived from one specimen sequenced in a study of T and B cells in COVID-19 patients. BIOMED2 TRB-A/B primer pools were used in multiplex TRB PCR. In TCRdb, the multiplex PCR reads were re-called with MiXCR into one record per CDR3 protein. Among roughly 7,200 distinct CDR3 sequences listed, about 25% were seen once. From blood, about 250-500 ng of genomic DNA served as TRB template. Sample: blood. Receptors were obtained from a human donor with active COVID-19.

CDR3 sequence reads: CASSLGQGNYGYTF. CDR3 DNA: TGTGCCAGCAGCTTAGGACAGGGGAACTATGGCTACACCTTC. This sequence joins TRBV11-3 and TRBJ1-2; 8 bases are a match to TRBD1. V trimming: 1 base; J trimming: 2 bases; junction bases outside the gene matches: 0. This CDR3 spans 14 amino acids. The V gene's germline CDR1 is SGHNT and CDR2 YENEEA.

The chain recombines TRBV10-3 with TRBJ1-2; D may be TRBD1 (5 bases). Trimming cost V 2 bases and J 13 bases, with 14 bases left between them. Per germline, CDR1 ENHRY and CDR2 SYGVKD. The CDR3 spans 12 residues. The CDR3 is CAISEPGRDCTF. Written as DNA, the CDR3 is TGTGCCATCAGTGAGCCCGGCAGGGACTGCACCTTC.

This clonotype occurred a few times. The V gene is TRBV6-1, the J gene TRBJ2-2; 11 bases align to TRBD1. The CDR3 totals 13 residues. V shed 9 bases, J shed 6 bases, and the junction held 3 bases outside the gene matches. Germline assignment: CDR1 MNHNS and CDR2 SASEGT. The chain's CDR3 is CASSGQGAGELFF. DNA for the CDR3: TGTGCCAGTTCGGGACAGGGGGCCGGGGAGCTGTTTTTT.